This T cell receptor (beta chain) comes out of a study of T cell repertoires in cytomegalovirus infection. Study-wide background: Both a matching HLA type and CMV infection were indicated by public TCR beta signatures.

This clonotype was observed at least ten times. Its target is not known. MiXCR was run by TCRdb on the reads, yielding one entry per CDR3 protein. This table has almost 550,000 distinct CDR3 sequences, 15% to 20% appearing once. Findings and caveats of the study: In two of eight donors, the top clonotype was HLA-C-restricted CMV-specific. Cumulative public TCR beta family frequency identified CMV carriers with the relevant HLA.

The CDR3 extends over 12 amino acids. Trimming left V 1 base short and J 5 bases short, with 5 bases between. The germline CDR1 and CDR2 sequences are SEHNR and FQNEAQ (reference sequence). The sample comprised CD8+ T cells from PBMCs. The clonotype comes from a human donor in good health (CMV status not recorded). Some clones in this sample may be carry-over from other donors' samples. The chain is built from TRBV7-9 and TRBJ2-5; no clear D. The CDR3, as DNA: TGTGCCAGCAGCTTAGGACCCGAGACCCAGTACTTC. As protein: CASSLGPETQYF.